A selection of T cell receptor beta chains follows, all from one sample in a study of blood T cell repertoires in COVID-19. Generated by immunoSEQ multiplex PCR, the TCRdb table keeps only in-frame clones and is missing some. The table shows roughly 230,000 clones, with approximately 80% occurring only once. The sequencing sample was made of PBMCs or T cells enriched from blood (not recorded which). Receptors were obtained from a woman aged 60 to 75 who had recovered from COVID-19. The CDR3 runs from the conserved cysteine through the conserved F or W. Each record gives: clone size, V gene, J gene, D gene, CDR3 protein, CDR3 DNA. D genes are given only for firm matches. Size tells how often a clone was seen (once, few, many) or the class of an expanded clone, and some rows leave it out.

size: .; V: TRBV6-5; J: TRBJ2-1; D: .; CDR3: CASSHPGETYEQFF; DNA: TGTGCCAGCAGTCATCCGGGAGAGACCTATGAGCAGTTCTTC
size: few; V: TRBV2; J: TRBJ1-3; D: .; CDR3: CASSQQGPSGNTIYF; DNA: TGTGCCAGCAGTCAACAGGGCCCCTCTGGAAACACCATATATTTT
size: .; V: TRBV14; J: TRBJ2-1; D: TRBD2; CDR3: CASSFLAGIYNEQFF; DNA: TGTGCCAGCAGCTTTCTAGCGGGGATCTACAATGAGCAGTTCTTC
size: .; V: TRBV2; J: TRBJ2-7; D: .; CDR3: CASKTDTYEQYF; DNA: TGTGCCAGCAAGACGGACACCTACGAGCAGTACTTC
size: .; V: TRBV5-1; J: TRBJ2-5; D: TRBD2; CDR3: CASSVTSGVQETQYF; DNA: TGCGCCAGCAGCGTAACTAGCGGGGTTCAAGAGACCCAGTACTTC
size: .; V: TRBV19; J: TRBJ1-1; D: TRBD1; CDR3: CASSTLDRYTEAFF; DNA: TGTGCCAGTAGTACATTGGACAGGTACACTGAAGCTTTCTTT
size: few; V: TRBV2; J: TRBJ1-1; D: .; CDR3: CASSVEIKEAFF; DNA: TGTGCCAGCAGTGTGGAGATCAAAGAAGCTTTCTTT
size: .; V: TRBV10-3; J: TRBJ1-2; D: .; CDR3: CAARGSVYGYTF; DNA: TGTGCCGCCAGGGGCTCCGTCTATGGCTACACCTTC
size: .; V: TRBV12-5; J: TRBJ2-1; D: TRBD2; CDR3: CASALGLAGDEQFF; DNA: TGTGCTAGTGCCCTGGGACTAGCGGGGGATGAGCAGTTCTTC
size: .; V: TRBV5-1; J: TRBJ1-2; D: .; CDR3: CASSLGRTQGPSYGYTF; DNA: TGCGCCAGCAGCTTGGGAAGGACACAAGGCCCCTCCTATGGCTACACCTTC
size: few; V: TRBV7-9; J: TRBJ1-5; D: .; CDR3: CASSIREDQPQHF; DNA: TGTGCCAGCAGCATCAGGGAGGATCAGCCCCAGCATTTT
size: .; V: TRBV5-5; J: TRBJ1-5; D: TRBD1; CDR3: CASSLGQGKNQPQHF; DNA: TGTGCCAGCAGCTTGGGACAGGGGAAAAACCAGCCCCAGCATTTT
size: .; V: TRBV5-1; J: TRBJ2-3; D: .; CDR3: CASSLEDISWADTQYF; DNA: TGCGCCAGCAGCTTGGAAGACATCAGCTGGGCAGATACGCAGTATTTT
size: .; V: TRBV11-3; J: TRBJ2-3; D: .; CDR3: CASSLVGGADTQYF; DNA: TGTGCCAGCAGCTTAGTCGGGGGAGCAGATACGCAGTATTTT
size: .; V: TRBV7-3; J: TRBJ1-2; D: TRBD1; CDR3: CASSIRPGQGNGYTF; DNA: TGTGCCAGCAGTATACGACCGGGACAGGGGAATGGCTACACCTTC
size: .; V: TRBV4-2; J: TRBJ1-1; D: TRBD1; CDR3: CASSQGTGAPNTEAFF; DNA: TGTGCCAGCAGCCAAGGGACAGGGGCCCCGAACACTGAAGCTTTCTTT
size: few; V: TRBV15; J: TRBJ2-5; D: .; CDR3: CATSRGGVQETQYF; DNA: TGTGCCACCAGCAGAGGCGGGGTCCAAGAGACCCAGTACTTC
size: once; V: TRBV12-5; J: TRBJ2-1; D: TRBD2; CDR3: CASGPGGGEVEQFF; DNA: TGTGCTAGTGGCCCGGGGGGGGGCGAGGTTGAGCAGTTCTTC
size: .; V: TRBV9; J: TRBJ1-2; D: .; CDR3: CASSVGIGGANYGYTF; DNA: TGTGCCAGCAGCGTAGGAATCGGGGGGGCTAACTATGGCTACACCTTC
size: .; V: TRBV4-3; J: TRBJ1-2; D: .; CDR3: CASSQDGATYYGYTF; DNA: TGCGCCAGCAGCCAAGATGGGGCCACTTACTATGGCTACACCTTC